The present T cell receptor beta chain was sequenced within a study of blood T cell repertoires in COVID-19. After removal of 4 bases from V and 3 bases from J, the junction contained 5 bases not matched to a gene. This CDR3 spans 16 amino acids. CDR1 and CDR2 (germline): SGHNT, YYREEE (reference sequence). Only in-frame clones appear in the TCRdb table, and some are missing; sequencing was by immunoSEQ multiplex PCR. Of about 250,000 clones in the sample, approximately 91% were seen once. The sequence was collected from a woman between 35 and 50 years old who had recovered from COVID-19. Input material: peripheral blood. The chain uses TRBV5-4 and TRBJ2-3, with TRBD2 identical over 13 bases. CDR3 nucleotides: TGTGCCAGCAGCACTAGCGGGGGGGCCTCGACAGATACGCAGTATTTT. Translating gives CASSTSGGASTDTQYF.